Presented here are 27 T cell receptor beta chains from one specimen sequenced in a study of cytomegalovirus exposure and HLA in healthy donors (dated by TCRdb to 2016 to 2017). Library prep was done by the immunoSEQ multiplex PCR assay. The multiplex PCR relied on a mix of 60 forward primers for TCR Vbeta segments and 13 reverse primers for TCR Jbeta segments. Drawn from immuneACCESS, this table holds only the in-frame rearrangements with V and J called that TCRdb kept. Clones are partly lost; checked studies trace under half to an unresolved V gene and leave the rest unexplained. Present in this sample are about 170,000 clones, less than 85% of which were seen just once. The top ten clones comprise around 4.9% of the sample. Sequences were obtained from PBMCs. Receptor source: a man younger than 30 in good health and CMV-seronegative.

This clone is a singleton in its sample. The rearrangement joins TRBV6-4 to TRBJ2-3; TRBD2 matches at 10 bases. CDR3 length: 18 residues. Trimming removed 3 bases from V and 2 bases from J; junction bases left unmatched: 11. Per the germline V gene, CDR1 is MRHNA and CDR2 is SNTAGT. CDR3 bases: TGTGCCAGCAGTGAGACCGGGACTAGCGAGACCTACACAGATACGCAGTATTTT. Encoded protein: CASSETGTSETYTDTQYF.

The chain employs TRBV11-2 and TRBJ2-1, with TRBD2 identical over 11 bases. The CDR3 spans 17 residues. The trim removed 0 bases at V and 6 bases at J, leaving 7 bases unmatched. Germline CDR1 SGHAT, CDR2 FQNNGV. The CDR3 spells CASSLERLLAGVNEQFF. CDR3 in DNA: TGTGCCAGCAGCTTAGAGAGGTTACTAGCGGGGGTCAATGAGCAGTTCTTC.

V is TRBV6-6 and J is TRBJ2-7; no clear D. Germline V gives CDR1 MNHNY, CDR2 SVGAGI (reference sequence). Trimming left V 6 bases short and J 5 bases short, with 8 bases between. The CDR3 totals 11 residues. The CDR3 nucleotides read TGTGCCAGCAGCCCCTTCCACGAGCAGTACTTC. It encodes CASSPFHEQYF.

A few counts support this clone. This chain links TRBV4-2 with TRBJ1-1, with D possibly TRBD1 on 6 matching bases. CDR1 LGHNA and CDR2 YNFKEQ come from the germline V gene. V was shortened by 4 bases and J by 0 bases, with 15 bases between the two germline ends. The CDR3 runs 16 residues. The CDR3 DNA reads TGTGCCAGCAGCCCCAATATGGACAGACTGAACACTGAAGCTTTCTTT. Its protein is CASSPNMDRLNTEAFF.

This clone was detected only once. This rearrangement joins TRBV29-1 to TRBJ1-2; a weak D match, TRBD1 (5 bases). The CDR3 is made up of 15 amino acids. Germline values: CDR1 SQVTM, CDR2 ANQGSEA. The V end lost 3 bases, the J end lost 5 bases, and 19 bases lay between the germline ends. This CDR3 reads CSVERPRATPYGYTF. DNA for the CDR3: TGCAGCGTTGAGCGGCCCAGGGCCACACCATATGGCTACACCTTC.

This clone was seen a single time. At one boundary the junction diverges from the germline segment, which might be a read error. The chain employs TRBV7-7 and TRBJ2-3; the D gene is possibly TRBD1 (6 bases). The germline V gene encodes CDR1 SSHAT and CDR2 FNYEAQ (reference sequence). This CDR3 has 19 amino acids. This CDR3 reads CASSLGVRDTKLCADTQYF. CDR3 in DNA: TGTGCTAGCAGCCTAGGGGTCCGGGACACAAAACTTTGCGCAGATACGCAGTATTTT. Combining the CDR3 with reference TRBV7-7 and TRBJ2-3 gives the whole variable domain GAGVSQSPRYKVTKRGQDVTLRCDPISSHATLYWYQQALGQGPEFLTYFNYEAQPDKSGLPSDRFSAERPEGSISTLTIQRTEQRDSAMYRCASSLGVRDTKLCADTQYFGPGTRLTVL.

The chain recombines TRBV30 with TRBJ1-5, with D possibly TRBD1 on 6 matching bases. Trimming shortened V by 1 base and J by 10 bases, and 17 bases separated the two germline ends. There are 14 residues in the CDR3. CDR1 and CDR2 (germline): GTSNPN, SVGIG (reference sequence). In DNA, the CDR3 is TGTGCCTGGAGTGACAGGCCTGGGGACACACCCCAGCATTTT. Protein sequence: CAWSDRPGDTPQHF.

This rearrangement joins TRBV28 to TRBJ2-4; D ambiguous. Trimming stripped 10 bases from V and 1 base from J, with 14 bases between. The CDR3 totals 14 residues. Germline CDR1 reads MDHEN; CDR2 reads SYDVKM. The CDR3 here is CATSSRVAKNIQYF. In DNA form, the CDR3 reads TGTGCCACCTCAAGCCGGGTGGCCAAAAACATTCAGTACTTC.

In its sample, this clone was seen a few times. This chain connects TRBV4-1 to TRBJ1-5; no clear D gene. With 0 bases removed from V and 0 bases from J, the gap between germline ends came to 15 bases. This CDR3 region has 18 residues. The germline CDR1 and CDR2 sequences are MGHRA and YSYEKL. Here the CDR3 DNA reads TGCGCCAGCAGCCAAGATCCCAACTTCGTAGATAGCAATCAGCCCCAGCATTTT. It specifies CASSQDPNFVDSNQPQHF.

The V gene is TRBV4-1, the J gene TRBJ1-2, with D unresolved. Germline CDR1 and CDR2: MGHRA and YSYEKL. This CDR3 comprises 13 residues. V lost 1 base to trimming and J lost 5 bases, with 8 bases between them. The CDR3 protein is CASSQGTGYGYTF. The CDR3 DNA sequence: TGCGCCAGCAGCCAAGGAACCGGGTATGGCTACACCTTC.

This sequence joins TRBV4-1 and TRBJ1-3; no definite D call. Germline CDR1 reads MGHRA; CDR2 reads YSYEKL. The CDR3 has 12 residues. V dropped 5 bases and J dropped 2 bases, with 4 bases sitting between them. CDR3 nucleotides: TGCGCCAGCAGCTATCCTGGAAACACCATATATTTT. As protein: CASSYPGNTIYF.

The CDR3 DNA reads as TGTGCCAGCATCCTGGGGCTGGGACAGGGGATGGAGACCCAGTACTTC. Translating gives CASILGLGQGMETQYF. The chain combines TRBV7-9 with TRBJ2-5; 10 nucleotides agree with TRBD1. The CDR3 extends over 16 amino acids. The trim removed 7 bases at V and 5 bases at J, leaving 13 bases unmatched. Germline CDR1 is SEHNR and CDR2 is FQNEAQ (reference sequence).

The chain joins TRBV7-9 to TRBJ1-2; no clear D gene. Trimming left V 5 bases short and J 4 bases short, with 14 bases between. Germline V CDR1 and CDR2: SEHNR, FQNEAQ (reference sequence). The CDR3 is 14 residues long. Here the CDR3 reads CASSPLQSGYGYTF. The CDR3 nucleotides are TGTGCCAGCAGCCCGTTACAGTCAGGCTATGGCTACACCTTC.

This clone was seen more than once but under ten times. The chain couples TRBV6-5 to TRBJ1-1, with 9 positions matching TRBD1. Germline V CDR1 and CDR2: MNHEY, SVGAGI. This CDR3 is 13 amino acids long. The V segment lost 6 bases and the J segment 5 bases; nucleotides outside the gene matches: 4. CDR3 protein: CASRQTGGTEAFF. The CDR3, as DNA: TGTGCCAGCAGACAGACAGGGGGGACTGAAGCTTTCTTT.

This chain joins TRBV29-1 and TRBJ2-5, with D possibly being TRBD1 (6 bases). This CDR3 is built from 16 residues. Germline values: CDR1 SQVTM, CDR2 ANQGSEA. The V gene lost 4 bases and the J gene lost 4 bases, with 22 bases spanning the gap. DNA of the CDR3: TGCAGCGTTGTCCCTCTGACAGGTCCTAATGTAGAGACCCAGTACTTC. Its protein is CSVVPLTGPNVETQYF.

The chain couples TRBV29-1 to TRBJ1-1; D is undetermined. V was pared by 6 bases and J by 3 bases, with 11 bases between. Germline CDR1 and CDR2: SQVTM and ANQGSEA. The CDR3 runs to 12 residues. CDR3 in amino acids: CSVPDRDTEAFF. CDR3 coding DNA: TGCAGCGTCCCCGACCGGGACACTGAAGCTTTCTTT.

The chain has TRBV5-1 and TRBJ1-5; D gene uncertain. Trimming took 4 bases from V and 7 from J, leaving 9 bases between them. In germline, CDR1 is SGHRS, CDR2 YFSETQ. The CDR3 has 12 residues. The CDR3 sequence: CASSLLKQPQHF. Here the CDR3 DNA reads TGCGCCAGCAGCCTTTTAAAACAGCCCCAGCATTTT.

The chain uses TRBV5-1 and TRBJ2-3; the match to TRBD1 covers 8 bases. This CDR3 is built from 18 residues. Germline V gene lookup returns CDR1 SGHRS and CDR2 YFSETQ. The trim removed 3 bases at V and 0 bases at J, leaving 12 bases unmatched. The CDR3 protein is CASSSYGMGQDSTDTQYF. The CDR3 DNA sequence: TGCGCCAGCAGCTCCTACGGTATGGGACAGGACAGCACAGATACGCAGTATTTT.

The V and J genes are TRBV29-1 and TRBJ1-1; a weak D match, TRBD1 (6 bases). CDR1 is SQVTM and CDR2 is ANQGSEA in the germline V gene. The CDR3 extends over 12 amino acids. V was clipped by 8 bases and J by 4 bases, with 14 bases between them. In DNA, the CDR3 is TGCAGCTCCGGAACAGGGCCCACTGAAGCTTTCTTT. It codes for CSSGTGPTEAFF.

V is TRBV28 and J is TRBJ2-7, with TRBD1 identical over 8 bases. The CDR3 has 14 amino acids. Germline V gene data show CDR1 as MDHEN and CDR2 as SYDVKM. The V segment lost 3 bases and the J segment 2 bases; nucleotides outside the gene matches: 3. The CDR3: CASSLGQVTYEQYF. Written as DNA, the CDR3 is TGTGCCAGCAGTTTGGGACAGGTCACCTACGAGCAGTACTTC.

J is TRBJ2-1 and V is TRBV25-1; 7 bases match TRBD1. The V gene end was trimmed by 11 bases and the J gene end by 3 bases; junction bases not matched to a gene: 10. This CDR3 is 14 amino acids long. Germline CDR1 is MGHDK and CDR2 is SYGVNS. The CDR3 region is CAYRGQKHYNEQFF. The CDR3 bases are TGTGCCTACAGGGGCCAGAAACACTACAATGAGCAGTTCTTC. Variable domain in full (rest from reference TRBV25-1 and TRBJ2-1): EADIYQTPRYLVIGTGKKITLECSQTMGHDKMYWYQQDPGMELHLIHYSYGVNSTEKGDLSSESTVSRIRTEHFPLTLESARPSHTSQYLCAYRGQKHYNEQFFGPGTRLTVL.

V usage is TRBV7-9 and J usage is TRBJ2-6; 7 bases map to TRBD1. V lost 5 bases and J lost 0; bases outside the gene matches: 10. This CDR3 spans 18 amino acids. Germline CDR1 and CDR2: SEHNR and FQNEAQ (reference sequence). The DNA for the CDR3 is TGTGCCAGCAGCCGTCCGGGACAGATATTCTCTGGGGCCAACGTCCTGACTTTC. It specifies CASSRPGQIFSGANVLTF.

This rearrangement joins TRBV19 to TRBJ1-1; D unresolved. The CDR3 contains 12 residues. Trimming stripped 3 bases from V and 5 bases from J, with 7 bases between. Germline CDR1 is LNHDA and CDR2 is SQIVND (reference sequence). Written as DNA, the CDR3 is TGTGCCAGTAGTATGCCGGAGACTGAAGCTTTCTTT. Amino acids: CASSMPETEAFF.

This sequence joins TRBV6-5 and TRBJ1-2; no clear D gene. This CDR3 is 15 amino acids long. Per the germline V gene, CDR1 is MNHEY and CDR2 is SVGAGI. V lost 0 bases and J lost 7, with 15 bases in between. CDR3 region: CASSYSARGIGGYTF. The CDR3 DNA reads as TGTGCCAGCAGTTACTCGGCACGGGGAATCGGTGGCTACACCTTC.

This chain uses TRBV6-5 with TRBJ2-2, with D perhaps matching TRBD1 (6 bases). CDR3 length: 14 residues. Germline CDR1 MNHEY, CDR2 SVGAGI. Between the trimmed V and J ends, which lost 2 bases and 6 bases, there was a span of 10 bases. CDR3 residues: CASSYQGGSGELFF. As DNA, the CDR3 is TGTGCCAGCAGTTACCAAGGGGGATCCGGGGAGCTGTTTTTT.

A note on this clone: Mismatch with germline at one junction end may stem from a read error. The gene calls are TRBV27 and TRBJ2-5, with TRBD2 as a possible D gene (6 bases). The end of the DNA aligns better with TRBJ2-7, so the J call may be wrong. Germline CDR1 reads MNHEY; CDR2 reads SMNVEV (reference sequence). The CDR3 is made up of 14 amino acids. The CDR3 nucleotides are TGTGCCAGCAGTGTATCTAGCGCCACCTACGAGCAGTACTTC. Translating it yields CASSVSSATYEQYF.

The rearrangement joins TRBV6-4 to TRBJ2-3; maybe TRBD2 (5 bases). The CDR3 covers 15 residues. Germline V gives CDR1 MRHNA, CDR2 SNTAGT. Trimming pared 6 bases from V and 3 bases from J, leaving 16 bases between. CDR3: CASRPQSRDTDTQYF. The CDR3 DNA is TGTGCCAGCAGGCCCCAAAGTCGGGATACAGATACGCAGTATTTT.